A single T cell receptor beta chain is shown here with its context. The CDR3 consists of 14 residues. Germline CDR1 reads MGHRA; CDR2 reads YSYEKL. The germline V and J ends were trimmed by 0 bases and 5 bases, with 10 bases remaining between them. The data were obtained in a study of blood T cell repertoires in COVID-19. Study-level information: Specimens from acute and convalescent COVID-19 originated in the United States, Italy and Spain. Sources were T cells, B-cell-depleted T cells, or PBMCs; the material itself was cDNA or gDNA.

Methods used by the authors: From reference gene primer amplification, estimates of nucleated cell counts were derived. TCRdb's copy holds only in-frame clones and misses some; the assay was immunoSEQ multiplex PCR. V and J calls and clone size are those listed in that table; D and trimming were worked out from the DNA. The data show 70,000 or so clones, with around 83% seen just once and 3.5% to 5% held by the top ten. V usage is TRBV4-1 and J usage is TRBJ1-1; D uncertain. The sequenced sample was peripheral blood. The receptor was derived from a man in his 70s with active COVID-19. This CDR3 is CASSQESGRTEAFF. CDR3 bases: TGCGCCAGCAGCCAAGAAAGTGGCAGGACTGAAGCTTTCTTT.